The present T cell receptor beta chain was sequenced within a study of vaccination effects on CD4 cells after COVID-19. Study as a whole: After the second dose, samples were taken at median day 72.

The CDR3 sequence is 14 residues long. Germline CDR1 MNHEY, CDR2 SVGAGI. The V gene lost 6 bases and the J gene lost 5 bases, with 16 bases spanning the gap. Study-level points and caveats: Convalescent patients were few in the study, and early post-infection timepoints were absent.

Antigen-specific CD4+ T cell clonotypes were called by their expansion after viral peptide-pool culture in ViraFEST. On roughly day 10 of culture, CD4+ T cells were separated out. Either the mRNA-1273 or the BNT162b2 vaccine was given to participants as two doses. Nucleocapsid antibodies stayed negative before and after vaccination, showing no earlier SARS-CoV-2 infection. Culturing of more than 1.5 million PBMC per well took place with about 9 IU/ml IL-2 and about 10 ug/ml peptides. Concerning this clone itself: Its antigen is as yet unknown.

The assay was immunoSEQ multiplex PCR, and TCRdb's table has in-frame clones only and misses some. The profile shows some 30,000 clones, about two thirds of them singletons. Sequenced here: CD4+ T cells from PBMCs cultured with SARS-CoV-2 spike peptides, sampled after COVID-19 vaccination. This chain links TRBV6-5 with TRBJ1-2; possible D gene TRBD1, 6 bases. This clonotype was obtained from a human donor who received a COVID-19 vaccine. CDR3: CASRRVGGRYGYTF. The CDR3 DNA follows: TGTGCCAGCAGGCGCGTGGGGGGCAGGTATGGCTACACCTTC.